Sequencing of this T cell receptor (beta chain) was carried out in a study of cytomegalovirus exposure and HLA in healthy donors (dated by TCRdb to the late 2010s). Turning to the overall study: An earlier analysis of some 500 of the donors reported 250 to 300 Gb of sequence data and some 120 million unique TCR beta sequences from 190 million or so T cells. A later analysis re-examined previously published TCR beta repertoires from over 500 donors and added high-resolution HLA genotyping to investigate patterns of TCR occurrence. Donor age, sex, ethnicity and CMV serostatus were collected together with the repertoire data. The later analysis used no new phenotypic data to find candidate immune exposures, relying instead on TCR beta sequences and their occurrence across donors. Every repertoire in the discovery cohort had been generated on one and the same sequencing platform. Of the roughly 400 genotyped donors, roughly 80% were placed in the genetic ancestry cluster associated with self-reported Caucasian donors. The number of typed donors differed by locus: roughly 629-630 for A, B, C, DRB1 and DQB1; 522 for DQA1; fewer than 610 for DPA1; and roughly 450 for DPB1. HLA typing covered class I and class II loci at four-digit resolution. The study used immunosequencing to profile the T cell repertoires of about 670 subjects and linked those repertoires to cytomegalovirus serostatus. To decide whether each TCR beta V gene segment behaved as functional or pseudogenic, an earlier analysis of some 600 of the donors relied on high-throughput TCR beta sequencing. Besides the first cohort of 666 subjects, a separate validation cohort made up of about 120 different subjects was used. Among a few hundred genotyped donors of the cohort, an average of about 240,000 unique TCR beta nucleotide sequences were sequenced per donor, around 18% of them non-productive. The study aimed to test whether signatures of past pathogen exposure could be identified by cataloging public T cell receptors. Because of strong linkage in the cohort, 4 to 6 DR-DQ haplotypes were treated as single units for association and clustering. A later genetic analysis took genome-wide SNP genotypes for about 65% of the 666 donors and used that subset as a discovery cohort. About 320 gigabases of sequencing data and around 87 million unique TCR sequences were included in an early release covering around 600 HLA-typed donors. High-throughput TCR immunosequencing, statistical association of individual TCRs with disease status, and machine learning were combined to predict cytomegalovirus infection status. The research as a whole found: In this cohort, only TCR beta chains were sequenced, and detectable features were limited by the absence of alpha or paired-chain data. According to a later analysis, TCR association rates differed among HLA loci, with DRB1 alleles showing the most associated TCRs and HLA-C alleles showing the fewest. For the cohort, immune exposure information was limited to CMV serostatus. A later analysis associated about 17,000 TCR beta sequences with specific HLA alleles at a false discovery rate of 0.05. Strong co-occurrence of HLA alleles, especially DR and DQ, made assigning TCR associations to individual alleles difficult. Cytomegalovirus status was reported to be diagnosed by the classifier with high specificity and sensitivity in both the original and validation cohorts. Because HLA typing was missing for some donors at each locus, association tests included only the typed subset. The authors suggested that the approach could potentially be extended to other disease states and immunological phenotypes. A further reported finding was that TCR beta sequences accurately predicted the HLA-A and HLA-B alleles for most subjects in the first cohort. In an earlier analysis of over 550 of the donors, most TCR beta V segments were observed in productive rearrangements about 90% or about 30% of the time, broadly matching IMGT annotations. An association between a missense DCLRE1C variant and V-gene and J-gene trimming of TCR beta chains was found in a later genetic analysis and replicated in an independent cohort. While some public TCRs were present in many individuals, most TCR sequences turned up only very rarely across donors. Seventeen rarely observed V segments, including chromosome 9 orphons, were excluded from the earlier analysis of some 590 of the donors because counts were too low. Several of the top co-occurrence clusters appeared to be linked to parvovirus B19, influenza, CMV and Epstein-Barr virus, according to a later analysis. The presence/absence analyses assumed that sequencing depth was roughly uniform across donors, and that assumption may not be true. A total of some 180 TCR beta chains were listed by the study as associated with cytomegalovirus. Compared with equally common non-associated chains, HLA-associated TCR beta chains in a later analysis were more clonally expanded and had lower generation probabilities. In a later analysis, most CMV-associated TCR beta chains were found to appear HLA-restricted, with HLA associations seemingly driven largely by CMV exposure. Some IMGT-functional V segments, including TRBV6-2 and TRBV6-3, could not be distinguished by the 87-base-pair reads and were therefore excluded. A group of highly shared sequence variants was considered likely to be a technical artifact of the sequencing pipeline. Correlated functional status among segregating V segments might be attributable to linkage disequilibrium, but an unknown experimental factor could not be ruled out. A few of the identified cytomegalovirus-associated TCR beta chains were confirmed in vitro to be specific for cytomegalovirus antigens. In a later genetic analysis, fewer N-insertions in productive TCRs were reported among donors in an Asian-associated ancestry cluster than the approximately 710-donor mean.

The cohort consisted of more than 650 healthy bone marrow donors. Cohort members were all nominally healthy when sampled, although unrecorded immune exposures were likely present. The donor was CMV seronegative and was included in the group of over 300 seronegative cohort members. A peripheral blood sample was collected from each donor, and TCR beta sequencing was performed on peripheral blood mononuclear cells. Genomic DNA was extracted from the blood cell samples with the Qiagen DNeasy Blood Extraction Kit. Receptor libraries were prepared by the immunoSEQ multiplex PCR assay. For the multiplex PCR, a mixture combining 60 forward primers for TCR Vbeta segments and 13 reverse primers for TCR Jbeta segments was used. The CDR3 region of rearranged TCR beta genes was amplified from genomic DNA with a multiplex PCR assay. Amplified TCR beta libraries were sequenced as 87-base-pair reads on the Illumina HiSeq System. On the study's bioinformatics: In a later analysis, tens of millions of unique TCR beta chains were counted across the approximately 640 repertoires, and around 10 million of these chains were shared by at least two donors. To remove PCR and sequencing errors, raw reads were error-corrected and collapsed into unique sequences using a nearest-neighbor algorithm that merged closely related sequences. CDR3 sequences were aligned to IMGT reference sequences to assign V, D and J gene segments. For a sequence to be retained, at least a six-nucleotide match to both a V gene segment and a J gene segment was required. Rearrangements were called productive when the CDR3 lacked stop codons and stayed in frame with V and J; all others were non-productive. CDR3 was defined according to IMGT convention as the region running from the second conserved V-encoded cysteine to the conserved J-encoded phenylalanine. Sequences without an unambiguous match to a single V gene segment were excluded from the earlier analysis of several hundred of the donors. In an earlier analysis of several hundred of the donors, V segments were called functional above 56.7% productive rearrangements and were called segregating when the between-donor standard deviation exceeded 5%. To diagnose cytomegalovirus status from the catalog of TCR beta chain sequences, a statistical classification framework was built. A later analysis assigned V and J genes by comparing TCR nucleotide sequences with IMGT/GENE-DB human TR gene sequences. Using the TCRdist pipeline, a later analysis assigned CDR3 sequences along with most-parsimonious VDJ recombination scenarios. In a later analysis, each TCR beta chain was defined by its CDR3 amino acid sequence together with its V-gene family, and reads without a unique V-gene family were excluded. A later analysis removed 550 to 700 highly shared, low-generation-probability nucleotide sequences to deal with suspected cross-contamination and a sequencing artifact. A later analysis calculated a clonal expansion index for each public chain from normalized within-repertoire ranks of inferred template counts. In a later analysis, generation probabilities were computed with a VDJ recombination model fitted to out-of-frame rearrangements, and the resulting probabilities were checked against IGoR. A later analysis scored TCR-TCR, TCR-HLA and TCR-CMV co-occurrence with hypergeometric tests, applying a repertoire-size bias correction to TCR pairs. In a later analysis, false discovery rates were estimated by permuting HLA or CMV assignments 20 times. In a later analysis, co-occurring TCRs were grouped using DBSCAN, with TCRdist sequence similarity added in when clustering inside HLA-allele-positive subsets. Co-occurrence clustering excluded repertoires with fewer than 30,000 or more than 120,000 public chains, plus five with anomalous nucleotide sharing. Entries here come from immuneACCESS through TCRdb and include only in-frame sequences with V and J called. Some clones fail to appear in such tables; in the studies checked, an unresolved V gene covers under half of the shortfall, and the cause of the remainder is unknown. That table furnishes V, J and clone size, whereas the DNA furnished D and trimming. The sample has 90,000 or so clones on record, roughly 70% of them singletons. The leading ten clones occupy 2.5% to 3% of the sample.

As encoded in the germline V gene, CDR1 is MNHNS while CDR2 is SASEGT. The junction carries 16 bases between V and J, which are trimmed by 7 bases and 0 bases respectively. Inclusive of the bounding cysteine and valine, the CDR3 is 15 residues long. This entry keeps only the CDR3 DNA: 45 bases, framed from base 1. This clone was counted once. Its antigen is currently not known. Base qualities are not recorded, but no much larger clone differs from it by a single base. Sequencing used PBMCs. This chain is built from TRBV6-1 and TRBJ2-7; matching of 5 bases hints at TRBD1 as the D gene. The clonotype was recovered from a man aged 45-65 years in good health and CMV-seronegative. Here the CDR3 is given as CASKGAGKSSYEQYV. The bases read TGTGCCAGCAAAGGGGCCGGAAAGAGCTCCTACGAGCAGTACGTC.